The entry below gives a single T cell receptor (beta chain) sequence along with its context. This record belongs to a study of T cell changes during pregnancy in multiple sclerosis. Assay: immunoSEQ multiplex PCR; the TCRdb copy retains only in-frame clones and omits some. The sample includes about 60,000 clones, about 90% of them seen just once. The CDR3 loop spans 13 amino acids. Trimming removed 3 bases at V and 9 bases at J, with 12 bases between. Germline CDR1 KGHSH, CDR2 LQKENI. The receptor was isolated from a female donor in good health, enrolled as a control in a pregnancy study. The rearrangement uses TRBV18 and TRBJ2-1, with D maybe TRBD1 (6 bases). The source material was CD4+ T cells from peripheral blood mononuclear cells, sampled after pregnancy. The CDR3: CASSPEQGSEQFF. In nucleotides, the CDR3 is TGTGCCAGCTCACCGGAACAGGGAAGTGAGCAGTTCTTC. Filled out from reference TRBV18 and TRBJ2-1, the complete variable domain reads NAGVMQNPRHLVRRRGQEARLRCSPMKGHSHVYWYRQLPEEGLKFMVYLQKENIIDESGMPKERFSAEFPKEGPSILRIQQVVRGDSAAYFCASSPEQGSEQFFGPGTRLTVL.